This TCR beta chain was sequenced in a study of human T cells and chemical hapten exposure. Study summary: Patients' scalps got diphenylcyclopropenone weekly throughout the approximately 24-week study.

Time point reported: patch test 1, 2 weeks after DPC sensitization. The sample's treatment: therapeutic diphenylcyclopropenone sensitization with weekly scalp DPC. The drawing of blood occurred before each patch test was applied. The study drew its donors from alopecia patients who were 18 to 70 years old and suitable for DPC. This CDR3 has 15 residues. V shed 7 bases and J 8 bases; nucleotides not matched to a gene: 9. Germline-derived CDR1 and CDR2 are LNHDA and SQIVND (reference sequence). Each cDNA molecule in the library carried unique molecular identifiers. TCRdb analysed the RACE reads with MiXCR anew, one entry per CDR3 protein. The table shows over 65,000 distinct CDR3 sequences, with approximately 11% occurring only once.

This receptor was identified in a woman aged 50 to 60 with alopecia areata. Some clones in this sample may be carry-over from other donors' samples. The specimen comprised whole blood, sampled in connection with sensitization to the hapten diphenylcyclopropenone (DPC). The chain has TRBV19 and TRBJ1-4, with 11 bases identical to TRBD1. In DNA form, the CDR3 reads TGTGCCAGTACCCCGCCGGGACAGGGGGGCGAAAAACTGTTTTTT. Translated, it gives CASTPPGQGGEKLFF.